This T cell receptor beta chain was sequenced in a study of blood T cells in healthy people across ages. A second PCR, run for about 6 to 11 cycles, used a sample-barcoded 5' primer plus a J-beta primer mix. MiXCR, run by TCRdb on the 5' RACE reads, gives a single entry per CDR3 protein. The table includes about 2 million distinct CDR3 sequences, roughly 52% detected once. The sequencing sample was made of blood. The sequence was collected from a middle-aged woman in good health.

Written as DNA, the CDR3 is TGCAGTGTAAGCGAGAGCTCCTACGAGCAGTACTTC. The encoded protein is CSVSESSYEQYF. V is TRBV20-1 and J is TRBJ2-7; D remains unclear. The CDR3 spans 12 residues. Germline V CDR1 and CDR2: DFQATT, SNEGSKA (reference sequence). Trimming removed 7 bases from V and 0 bases from J, with 10 bases in between.